What follows are 4 T cell receptor beta chains derived from one specimen sequenced in a study of cytomegalovirus exposure and HLA in healthy donors. Amplification used 60 Vbeta primers and 13 Jbeta primers. TCRdb's copy holds only in-frame clones and misses some; the assay was immunoSEQ multiplex PCR. The sample has about 100,000 clones; around 75% are singletons. Sequenced sample: PBMCs. These receptor sequences come from a male donor in good health and CMV-seropositive.

The chain carries TRBV30 and TRBJ2-1; 8 bases are shared with TRBD2. CDR3 length: 16 amino acids. V trimming: 0 bases; J trimming: 0 bases; junction bases outside the gene matches: 4. In germline, CDR1 is GTSNPN, CDR2 SVGIG (reference sequence). The CDR3 sequence: CAWSVLLAGSYNEQFF. CDR3 coding DNA: TGTGCCTGGAGTGTACTCCTAGCGGGCTCCTACAATGAGCAGTTCTTC.

The rearrangement joins TRBV2 to TRBJ2-1; 14 bases map to TRBD2. Germline CDR1 and CDR2: SNHLY and FYNNEI. The length of the CDR3 is 15 residues. After removal of 5 bases from V and 6 bases from J, the junction contained 3 bases not matched to a gene. The CDR3 protein is CASSLGLAGGNEQFF. The DNA of the CDR3 is TGTGCCAGCAGTCTAGGACTAGCGGGGGGCAATGAGCAGTTCTTC. Full variable domain (outside the CDR3, taken from reference TRBV2 and TRBJ2-1): EPEVTQTPSHQVTQMGQEVILRCVPISNHLYFYWYRQILGQKVEFLVSFYNNEISEKSEIFDDQFSVERPDGSNFTLKIRSTKLEDSAMYFCASSLGLAGGNEQFFGPGTRLTVL.

J is TRBJ1-5 and V is TRBV19; no definite D call. Trimming left V 3 bases short and J 0 bases short, with 12 bases between. CDR1 is LNHDA, CDR2 SQIVND, per germline (reference sequence). This CDR3 spans 16 amino acids. The chain's CDR3 is CASSIKTDYSNQPQHF. The CDR3 coding sequence is TGTGCCAGTAGTATCAAAACAGACTATAGCAATCAGCCCCAGCATTTT.

J is TRBJ2-5 and V is TRBV6-5; D is perhaps TRBD1 (5 bases). The CDR3 is 15 amino acids. Germline CDR1 reads MNHEY; CDR2 reads SVGAGI. Deletions cut 6 bases from V and 2 bases from J, with 16 bases between. The chain's CDR3 is CASRSDRHHQETQYF. For the CDR3, the DNA is TGTGCCAGCAGATCCGACAGACATCATCAAGAGACCCAGTACTTC.